This T cell receptor (beta chain) was captured in a study of cytomegalovirus exposure and HLA in healthy donors. 60 Vbeta and 13 Jbeta primers were used in PCR. The assay was immunoSEQ multiplex PCR, and TCRdb's table has in-frame clones only and misses some. In all, the sample yields 65,000 to 85,000 clones. V lost 0 bases, J lost 4 bases, and 15 bases lay in between. This CDR3 has 16 residues. Germline V gene data show CDR1 as LGHNA and CDR2 as YSLEER. The TCR sequence derives from a female donor in good health and CMV-seropositive. This rearrangement joins TRBV4-3 to TRBJ1-1; tentatively, D is TRBD1 (5 bases). Sequencing was performed on PBMCs. CDR3 amino acids: CASSQDRATTGTEAFF. The CDR3 DNA reads as TGCGCCAGCAGCCAAGATAGGGCGACAACAGGCACTGAAGCTTTCTTT.